The clone carrying this T cell receptor beta chain showed up many times. Its antigen remains unidentified. This entry is derived from a study of human T cells and chemical hapten exposure. Study-wide context: DPC at 2% was the sensitizing agent, placed on roughly 2 cm by roughly 2 cm of upper inner arm skin. Patch tests containing 0.01% DPC, applied to the upper back, were read at 6 days.

From germline, CDR1 is SGHTA and CDR2 FQGTGA. The CDR3 is 16 residues long. V was trimmed by 5 bases and J by 0 bases, leaving 14 bases between them. TCRdb reanalysed the RACE reads using MiXCR and keeps one entry per CDR3 protein. The data hold about 70,000 distinct CDR3 sequences, with 11% observed a single time. Study-level points and caveats: TCRs exceeding a frequency of 1 in 1000 stayed unchanged under DPC sensitization.

The time point here: pre-sensitization, week 0. As to treatment: therapeutic diphenylcyclopropenone sensitization with weekly scalp DPC. The chain has TRBV7-3 and TRBJ2-1; D is possibly TRBD2 (5 bases). This TCR was recovered from a woman in her forties or fifties with alopecia areata. Some clones in this sample may be carry-over from other donors' samples. The specimen was whole blood, collected in connection with sensitization to the hapten diphenylcyclopropenone (DPC). The CDR3 nucleotides read TGTGCCAGCAGCGCGAGGACGGGGAGCTCCTACAATGAGCAGTTCTTC. It codes for CASSARTGSSYNEQFF.